This T cell receptor (beta chain) was sequenced in a study of T cells in localized non-small cell lung cancer. Study findings and constraints: Sequencing covered just one tumor region, so heterogeneity cannot be ruled out. Appearing in adjacent lung were a median about 60 of the top 100 tumor clones. Blood T cell density predicted longer survival; adjacent-lung clonality, shorter.

This clone is a singleton in its sample. Antigen: not known. The CDR3 totals 13 residues. Trimming took off 2 bases at V and 8 bases at J, with 9 bases between the two ends. Germline V gene sequence: CDR1 SEHNR, CDR2 FQNEAQ (reference sequence). Method: immunoSEQ multiplex PCR; TCRdb's copy keeps in-frame clones and lacks some. The sample lists over 30,000 clones, 90% occurring once. V usage is TRBV7-9 and J usage is TRBJ1-4; D ambiguous. The clonotype was recovered from a man aged 35-69 years with stage I lung adenocarcinoma. The sequencing here drew on peripheral blood, taken before any cancer treatment. The CDR3 spells CASSLMRIEKLFF. As DNA, the CDR3 is TGTGCCAGCAGCTTAATGAGAATCGAAAAACTGTTTTTT.